This entry lists 10 T cell receptor beta chains sequenced from one sample in a study of T-cell memory formation after mild COVID-19. TCRdb analysed the 5' RACE reads with MiXCR anew, one entry per CDR3 protein. Of some 210,000 distinct CDR3 sequences listed, about a sixth are singletons. The specimen was PBMCs or a T cell subset sorted from them (not recorded which). The origin of the receptors is an adult woman who had mild COVID-19 (a few samples of this study predate the infection). Cell type and time point are not known.

The gene calls are TRBV18 and TRBJ2-7, with TRBD2 matching over 10 bases. This CDR3 has 18 residues. Germline V lookup: CDR1 KGHSH, CDR2 LQKENI. J was trimmed by 6 bases and V by 1 base; bases with no gene match: 15. CDR3 nucleotides: TGTGCCAGCTCACCACAATCTAGCGGGAGTTACGGTTTACTCGAGCAGTACTTC. This sequence encodes CASSPQSSGSYGLLEQYF.

This clonotype occurred a few times. The CDR3 DNA reads as TGCGCCAGCAGTCGAGACAGGACTATGCCCTATAGCAATCAGCCCCAGCATTTT. Translated, it gives CASSRDRTMPYSNQPQHF. The rearrangement uses TRBV5-1 and TRBJ1-5; a possible D gene is TRBD1 (6 bases). V dropped 5 bases and J dropped 0 bases, with 21 bases sitting between them. Germline V gene lookup returns CDR1 SGHRS and CDR2 YFSETQ. This CDR3 is 18 amino acids long.

The chain couples TRBV4-3 to TRBJ2-7, with TRBD1 as a possible D gene (6 bases). Trimming stripped 2 bases from V and 2 bases from J, with 10 bases between. The CDR3 length is 14 residues. The germline gives CDR1 LGHNA, CDR2 YSLEER. The CDR3 loop is CASSQQTGPYEQYF. CDR3 DNA sequence: TGCGCCAGCAGCCAACAGACAGGTCCCTACGAGCAGTACTTC.

The table lists this clonotype with a few counts. The rearrangement uses TRBV12-3 or TRBV12-4 and TRBJ2-4; D possibly corresponds to TRBD1 (5 bases). CDR3 size: 14 residues. The ends were cut back, 5 bases at V and 4 bases at J, with 12 bases in the middle. The CDR3 spells CASSDKGLKNIQYF. The CDR3 nucleotides read TGTGCCAGCAGTGATAAGGGGCTTAAAAACATTCAGTACTTC.

The chain recombines TRBV4-1 with TRBJ1-4; D gene uncertain. Deletions cut 0 bases from V and 10 bases from J, with 15 bases between. The CDR3 spans 15 residues. Germline V gene lookup returns CDR1 MGHRA and CDR2 YSYEKL. The chain's CDR3 is CASSQDLKLRGKLFF. The CDR3 DNA sequence: TGCGCCAGCAGCCAAGATTTGAAGCTACGGGGAAAACTGTTTTTT.

This clonotype appeared many times. The chain recombines TRBV5-1 with TRBJ2-1; 9 bases are shared with TRBD2. V was pared by 0 bases and J by 5 bases, with 6 bases of the junction left unmatched. Germline assignment: CDR1 SGHRS and CDR2 YFSETQ. This CDR3 contains 16 residues. In nucleotides, the CDR3 is TGCGCCAGCAGCTTGGGGCTAGCGGGGCGCCACAATGAGCAGTTCTTC. Translated: CASSLGLAGRHNEQFF.

The genes are TRBV6-2 or TRBV6-3 and TRBJ1-1; D gene unclear. Germline V gene data show CDR1 as MNHEY and CDR2 as SVGEGT. This CDR3 has 12 amino acids. The germline V and J ends were trimmed by 6 bases and 10 bases, with 15 bases remaining between them. The CDR3 coding sequence is TGTGCCAGCAGGGAAGTCGCCAAGAGAGCTTTCTTT. It codes for CASREVAKRAFF.

The chain uses TRBV4-2 and TRBJ2-3, with D perhaps matching TRBD2 (5 bases). Germline V gene data show CDR1 as LGHNA and CDR2 as YNFKEQ. V lost 0 bases, J lost 4 bases, and 11 bases lay in between. The CDR3 is made up of 15 amino acids. The CDR3 nucleotides are TGTGCCAGCAGCCAAGACTTAGGAGGACCAGATACGCAGTATTTT. Its translation: CASSQDLGGPDTQYF.

In this sample, this clonotype turned up many times. The chain employs TRBV2 and TRBJ2-1, with 8 bases lining up with TRBD1. CDR3 length equals 16 residues. CDR1 is SNHLY, CDR2 FYNNEI, per germline. Losses at the gene ends were 4 bases for V and 0 bases for J; bases not matched to a gene: 5. The CDR3 loop reads CASSVRGQSSYNEQFF. The CDR3 DNA follows: TGTGCCAGCAGTGTCAGGGGGCAGAGCTCCTACAATGAGCAGTTCTTC.

This chain's CDR3 is CASRYQGPTGELFF. The DNA of the CDR3 is TGTGCCAGCAGATACCAGGGCCCCACCGGGGAGCTGTTTTTT. The V call is TRBV6-5, the J call TRBJ2-2, with D tentatively TRBD1 (5 bases). This CDR3 spans 14 amino acids. The germline CDR1 and CDR2 sequences are MNHEY and SVGAGI. Between the trimmed V and J ends, which lost 6 bases and 4 bases, there was a span of 12 bases.